This TCR beta chain was recorded in a study of T-cell memory formation after mild COVID-19. For the study at large: The two donors had largely donor-specific TCR clusters.

As to this clonotype: What it recognizes is unknown.

V lost 4 bases to trimming and J lost 0 bases, with 13 bases between them. Germline V gene lookup returns CDR1 SGHRS and CDR2 YFSETQ. This CDR3 is built from 15 residues. 5'RACE primed from the constant segment yielded TCR alpha and TCR beta cDNA libraries bearing sample barcodes and UMIs. TCRdb itself ran the 5' RACE reads through MiXCR, one entry per CDR3 protein. The sample holds under 650,000 distinct CDR3 sequences, approximately 19% seen once. Study results and caveats: CM and EM subsets held most contracting CD4+ clones; EMRA held CD8+ ones. Pre-infection memory harbored some responding clones, suggesting cross-reactive memory joined.

J is TRBJ1-1 and V is TRBV5-1; TRBD1 is a possible D gene (5 bases). This receptor was identified in an adult woman who had mild COVID-19 (a few samples of this study predate the infection). Cell type and time point are not known. Sequenced input: PBMCs or a T cell subset sorted from them (not recorded which). CDR3: CASSHGGVMNTEAFF. Written as DNA, the CDR3 is TGCGCCAGCAGCCACGGAGGGGTGATGAACACTGAAGCTTTCTTT.